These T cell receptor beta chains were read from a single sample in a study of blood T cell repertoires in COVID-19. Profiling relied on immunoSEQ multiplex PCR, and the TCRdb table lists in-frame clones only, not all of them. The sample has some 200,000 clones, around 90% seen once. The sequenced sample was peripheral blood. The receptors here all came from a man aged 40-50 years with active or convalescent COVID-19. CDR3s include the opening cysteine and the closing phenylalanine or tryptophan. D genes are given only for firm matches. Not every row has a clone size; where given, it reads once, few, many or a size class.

TGCGCCAGCAGTCAATTTGGAACAGGGCCCCACGAGCAGTACTTC	CASSQFGTGPHEQYF	NA	TRBV23-1	TRBJ2-7	NA
TGTGCCAGCAGGGACGGACAGGGTAGCACAGATACGCAGTATTTT	CASRDGQGSTDTQYF	TRBD1	TRBV6-6	TRBJ2-3	NA
TGTGCCAGTAGTGCCGGGACAGGGAGCAATCAGCCCCAGCATTTT	CASSAGTGSNQPQHF	TRBD1	TRBV19	TRBJ1-5	few
TGTGCCAGCTCACCACAAAACACCAGGGGCAATGAGCAGTTCTTC	CASSPQNTRGNEQFF	NA	TRBV18	TRBJ2-1	few
TGTGCCAGCAGCGAACAGGATCTCGGGGCCAACGTCCTGACTTTC	CASSEQDLGANVLTF	NA	TRBV2	TRBJ2-6	NA
TGTGCCAGCAGCTGGGGGCTAGCGGGGAAGGAGACCCAGTACTTC	CASSWGLAGKETQYF	TRBD2	TRBV7-6	TRBJ2-5	NA
TGTGCCAGCAGCTTACAGCGGGGGGTCGAGCAGTACTTC	CASSLQRGVEQYF	TRBD2	TRBV7-2	TRBJ2-7	NA
TGCGCCAGCAGCCCCAGAGGCTTGAACACTGAAGCTTTCTTT	CASSPRGLNTEAFF	NA	TRBV4-3	TRBJ1-1	once
TGTGCCAGCAGTTTATTCAGGGAAAACACTGAAGCTTTCTTT	CASSLFRENTEAFF	NA	TRBV2	TRBJ1-1	NA
TGTGCCAGCAGCCAGTACAGGGGGCATAATTCACCCCTCCACTTT	CASSQYRGHNSPLHF	TRBD1	TRBV7-9	TRBJ1-6	NA
TGTGCCAGCAGCCCCCGGGGAGGCCTTACAGATACGCAGTATTTT	CASSPRGGLTDTQYF	NA	TRBV7-8	TRBJ2-3	NA
TGTGCCAGCAGCTTGGGCGGGACAGCCTCCTACGAGCAGTACTTC	CASSLGGTASYEQYF	NA	TRBV5-4	TRBJ2-7	few
TGTGCCAGCAGCCAAAGGGGGCTCGCTGAAGCTTTCTTT	CASSQRGLAEAFF	TRBD1	TRBV27	TRBJ1-1	once
TGTGCCAGCTCACCACCGAGGGACAGCCCTCATGGCTACACCTTC	CASSPPRDSPHGYTF	TRBD1	TRBV18	TRBJ1-2	NA
TGTGCCAGCAGTTCTTTGACAGGGAGGTCCTATGGCTACACCTTC	CASSSLTGRSYGYTF	TRBD1	TRBV27	TRBJ1-2	NA
TGTGCCAGCAGTTACTCCCGGGATCAGCCCCAGCATTTT	CASSYSRDQPQHF	NA	TRBV6-5	TRBJ1-5	NA
TGTGCAAGTCGCTTAGTTGGGGGACAGGGCGTTTCCTACGAGCAGTACTTC	CASRLVGGQGVSYEQYF	NA	TRBV12-2	TRBJ2-7	NA
TGTGCCAGTAACGGGCAGGGGGCTCAGAGAGCTTTCTTT	CASNGQGAQRAFF	TRBD1	TRBV19	TRBJ1-1	NA
TGTGCCAGTAGTACTGTCATCGTGGGGGCCGGGGAGACCCAGTACTTC	CASSTVIVGAGETQYF	NA	TRBV19	TRBJ2-5	NA
TGCGCCAGCAGCACCGGGACAGAGGGGCTAGAGCAGTACTTC	CASSTGTEGLEQYF	TRBD1	TRBV5-1	TRBJ2-7	NA
TGTGCCAGCAGCTTGGCCGGGCGGGGGCAAGAGACCCAGTACTTC	CASSLAGRGQETQYF	TRBD2	TRBV5-4	TRBJ2-5	few
TGTGCCAGCAGCGCCACCCCGACTAGTCCCGGGGAGCTGTTTTTT	CASSATPTSPGELFF	NA	TRBV11-3	TRBJ2-2	NA
TGTGCCAGCAGTGAAACCCCCTCCTTGACGAGGGAGACCCAGTACTTC	CASSETPSLTRETQYF	NA	TRBV6-1	TRBJ2-5	NA
TGTGCCAGCAGTGCAGGGGGTTTGGAAGAGACCCAGTACTTC	CASSAGGLEETQYF	TRBD1	TRBV2	TRBJ2-5	NA
TGTGCCATCAGTGAGTCACGGACCGCAGGGGGCCGATCACCCCTCCACTTT	CAISESRTAGGRSPLHF	TRBD1	TRBV10-3	TRBJ1-6	NA
TGCGCCAGCAGCTTTGGACAGCCAGACACAGATACGCAGTATTTT	CASSFGQPDTDTQYF	NA	TRBV5-1	TRBJ2-3	NA
TGTGCCAGCAGTGAGGACAGGGGCCATGGCGAGCAGTACTTC	CASSEDRGHGEQYF	TRBD1	TRBV28	TRBJ2-7	NA
TGTGCCAGCAGGCCACTAGCGGGGGTTTACGAGCAGTACTTC	CASRPLAGVYEQYF	TRBD2	TRBV7-9	TRBJ2-7	NA
TGTGCCAGCAGTGAAAATCACAGATCGGAGACCCAGTACTTC	CASSENHRSETQYF	NA	TRBV2	TRBJ2-5	NA
TGTGCCACCAGTGAAGTCGGCTATGGCTACACCTTC	CATSEVGYGYTF	NA	TRBV24-1	TRBJ1-2	once
TGTGCCAGCAGCTCCGGACTATACCAAGAGACCCAGTACTTC	CASSSGLYQETQYF	NA	TRBV11-2	TRBJ2-5	NA
TGTGCCAGCAGGACAGGGCAAAATACGCAGTATTTT	CASRTGQNTQYF	TRBD1	TRBV11-3	TRBJ2-3	once
TGCGCCAGCAGCCAAGAATTCACTGGGCGGGGACCCACCGGGGAGCTGTTTTTT	CASSQEFTGRGPTGELFF	NA	TRBV4-3	TRBJ2-2	NA
TGTGCCACCAGCACGGGACAAAACACCGGGGAGCTGTTTTTT	CATSTGQNTGELFF	NA	TRBV15	TRBJ2-2	few
TGTGCCACCAGCAGAGTAGGTCCAGGGGATGAGCAGTTCTTC	CATSRVGPGDEQFF	NA	TRBV15	TRBJ2-1	NA
TGTGCCAGCAGGACCACGGGGGGCACTGAAGCTTTCTTT	CASRTTGGTEAFF	NA	TRBV28	TRBJ1-1	once
TGTGCCAGCAGCTTCCCTGACAGGGCGGCTGAAGCTTTCTTT	CASSFPDRAAEAFF	TRBD1	TRBV7-2	TRBJ1-1	NA
TGTGCCAGCAGTTTGGTGTTTGGGACAACTGAAGCTTTCTTT	CASSLVFGTTEAFF	NA	TRBV28	TRBJ1-1	few
TGTGCCAGCAGCTTGGGGGGGCGGTCTAGCACAGATACGCAGTATTTT	CASSLGGRSSTDTQYF	NA	TRBV5-4	TRBJ2-3	NA
TGTGCCAGCAGCTTAGCGGGCACATCCGGAAACACCATATATTTT	CASSLAGTSGNTIYF	NA	TRBV7-9	TRBJ1-3	NA
TGCACCAGCAGCCAAACACAGGGACTAGCGGGGGTAAGCCAAGAGACCCAGTACTTC	CTSSQTQGLAGVSQETQYF	NA	TRBV1	TRBJ2-5	NA
TGTGCCAGCAGCCCGAGGACATTGAACACTGAAGCTTTCTTT	CASSPRTLNTEAFF	NA	TRBV7-8	TRBJ1-1	NA
TGCGCCAGCAACTTGGGACTAGAAGGGGAGACCCAGTACTTC	CASNLGLEGETQYF	TRBD2	TRBV5-1	TRBJ2-5	NA
TGTGCCAGCAGCTTAGGAAACCTAGCGGGGAATGAGCAGTTCTTC	CASSLGNLAGNEQFF	TRBD2	TRBV7-3	TRBJ2-1	NA
TGTGCCAGCAGTGTTCAGGGGAACACTGAAGCTTTCTTT	CASSVQGNTEAFF	NA	TRBV2	TRBJ1-1	NA
TGTGCCAGTAGGGACAGGGGAAGCAATCAGCCCCAGCATTTT	CASRDRGSNQPQHF	TRBD1	TRBV19	TRBJ1-5	NA
TGTGCCCTCAGACTAGCGGGGACCGTCCACGGAGAGACCCAGTACTTC	CALRLAGTVHGETQYF	TRBD2	TRBV30	TRBJ2-5	NA
TGTGCCAGCAGCTTAGAATCGGGGGGGCGAAGTGAGCAGTTCTTC	CASSLESGGRSEQFF	TRBD2	TRBV11-2	TRBJ2-1	few
TGTGCCAGCAGTTTGTGGGGGGGGGAGCAGTTCTTC	CASSLWGGEQFF	TRBD2	TRBV6-2/TRBV6-3	TRBJ2-1	once
TGTGCCAGCTCACCATCCCCGAGGGAGGAGACCCAGTACTTC	CASSPSPREETQYF	NA	TRBV18	TRBJ2-5	NA
TGTGCCAGCAGTTTATTAGGCAATCAGCCCCAGCATTTT	CASSLLGNQPQHF	NA	TRBV12-3/TRBV12-4	TRBJ1-5	NA
TGTGCCAGCACCGAGGGGACAGCGGCTAATGAAAAACTGTTTTTT	CASTEGTAANEKLFF	TRBD1	TRBV28	TRBJ1-4	NA
TGTGCCAGCAGCTTAGCTAACGCACCCGGTTCACCCCTCCACTTT	CASSLANAPGSPLHF	NA	TRBV7-6	TRBJ1-6	NA
TGCGCCAGCAGCCAGCCCGGGACAGCTAATTCACCCCTCCACTTT	CASSQPGTANSPLHF	TRBD1	TRBV4-1	TRBJ1-6	NA
TGCGCCAGCAGCTTCAGCGGGGGCCGCTACGAGCAGTACTTC	CASSFSGGRYEQYF	TRBD2	TRBV5-1	TRBJ2-7	NA
TGTGCCAGCAGCCTTACTAGTGGATTGAATTCACCCCTCCACTTT	CASSLTSGLNSPLHF	NA	TRBV3-1/TRBV3-2	TRBJ1-6	NA
TGCGCCAGCAGCTTGATGACTAGCGGGGTTTACAATGAGCAGTTCTTC	CASSLMTSGVYNEQFF	TRBD2	TRBV5-1	TRBJ2-1	NA